This passage covers 10 T cell receptor beta chains from one sample sequenced in a study. TCRdb re-derived calls from the 5' RACE reads in MiXCR, one entry per CDR3 protein. The table has tens of thousands of distinct CDR3 sequences, approximately 20% seen once. The sequencing input was naive CD4+ T cells sorted from a lymph node. As to subset: naive CD4+ T cells, CD4+CD45RA+CD25-. The receptors shown here come from a female donor with breast cancer.

This clonotype came up many times. The V call is TRBV20-1, the J call TRBJ1-3; no clear D gene. V lost 6 bases to trimming and J lost 0 bases, with 9 bases between them. CDR3 length equals 13 residues. Germline V CDR1 and CDR2: DFQATT, SNEGSKA (reference sequence). The CDR3 DNA is TGCAGTGCCATGAGCCGCTCTGGAAACACCATATATTTT. This sequence encodes CSAMSRSGNTIYF.

This clonotype was picked up many times. This chain connects TRBV29-1 to TRBJ2-7, with TRBD1 matching over 7 bases. Germline V CDR1 and CDR2: SQVTM, ANQGSEA. This CDR3 is built from 11 residues. Trimming at V came to 7 bases and at J to 7 bases, leaving 7 bases not matched to a gene. The DNA of the CDR3 is TGCAGCGGAAAAACAGGGGAAGAGCAGTACTTC. Protein product: CSGKTGEEQYF.

Regarding this clonotype: A much larger clone sits a single nucleotide away, making a read error possible. Lacking the conserved final phenylalanine or tryptophan, this CDR3 likely reflects a read error. V gene TRBV2 combines with J gene TRBJ2-3, with 7 positions matching TRBD2. This CDR3 region has 14 residues. In germline, CDR1 is SNHLY, CDR2 FYNNEI. The CDR3 region has the DNA TGTGCAAGGGGCGGGAGCGGCGGCACAGATACGCAGTATCTT. It encodes CARGGSGGTDTQYL.

The V and J genes are TRBV6-5 and TRBJ1-4; the D gene is possibly TRBD1 (6 bases). The CDR3 consists of 14 residues. The V gene lost 3 bases and the J gene lost 5 bases, with 10 bases spanning the gap. Germline V gene lookup returns CDR1 MNHEY and CDR2 SVGAGI. In nucleotides, the CDR3 is TGTGCCAGCAGTTATTTGCAGGGGAATGAAAAACTGTTTTTT. This sequence encodes CASSYLQGNEKLFF.

In its sample, this clonotype was seen a few times. This rearrangement joins TRBV19 to TRBJ1-1; the D is unclear. The CDR3 loop spans 12 amino acids. CDR1 and CDR2 from the germline V gene are LNHDA and SQIVND (reference sequence). V lost 4 bases, J lost 10 bases, and 13 bases lay in between. The CDR3, as DNA: TGTGCCAGTAGTAATATCGACGCTGTAGCTTTCTTT. Translation gives CASSNIDAVAFF.

The chain uses TRBV3-1 and TRBJ1-5; D not certain. This CDR3 region has 13 residues. V shed 0 bases and J shed 4 bases, with 4 bases lying between them. Germline values: CDR1 LGHDT, CDR2 YNNKEL (reference sequence). The CDR3 here is CASSQDRNQPQHF. The CDR3, as DNA: TGTGCCAGCAGCCAAGATAGGAATCAGCCCCAGCATTTT. The full variable domain, completed using reference TRBV3-1 and TRBJ1-5, is DTAVSQTPKYLVTQMGNDKSIKCEQNLGHDTMYWYKQDSKKFLKIMFSYNNKELIINETVPNRFSPKSPDKAHLNLHINSLELGDSAVYFCASSQDRNQPQHFGDGTRLSIL.

This rearrangement joins TRBV7-9 to TRBJ2-1, with D perhaps being TRBD1 or TRBD2 (5 bases each). The CDR3 sequence is 15 residues long. CDR1 and CDR2 from the germline V gene are SEHNR and FQNEAQ (reference sequence). V was cut by 0 bases and J by 4 bases, with 10 bases left in between. The CDR3 bases are TGTGCCAGCAGCTTAGCGGGGGACCCTTACAATGAGCAGTTCTTC. Translated, it gives CASSLAGDPYNEQFF.

This clonotype is termed medium-sized. The CDR3 DNA is TGCAGTGCTAGCACAGCGCCAAGGCAAGAGACCCAGTACTTC. The encoded protein is CSASTAPRQETQYF. This chain uses TRBV20-1 with TRBJ2-5; no reliable D call. Trimming shortened V by 3 bases and J by 2 bases, and 13 bases separated the two germline ends. Germline CDR1 reads DFQATT; CDR2 reads SNEGSKA (reference sequence). CDR3 length: 14 amino acids.

This clonotype was recorded a few times. The V gene is TRBV7-9, the J gene TRBJ1-2, with D possibly being TRBD1 (5 bases). Germline CDR1 is SEHNR and CDR2 is FQNEAQ (reference sequence). The V gene lost 2 bases and the J gene lost 0 bases, with 13 bases spanning the gap. CDR3 length: 16 residues. The CDR3 DNA sequence: TGTGCCAGCAGCTTACCTCGGGACGGACCTAACTATGGCTACACCTTC. This sequence encodes CASSLPRDGPNYGYTF.

The sample holds a few counts of this clonotype. V is TRBV5-1 and J is TRBJ2-2; no reliable D call. Per the germline V gene, CDR1 is SGHRS and CDR2 is YFSETQ. The CDR3 length is 14 residues. V lost 4 bases and J lost 6, with 13 bases in between. The CDR3: CASSIWDVAGELFF. The CDR3 nucleotides read TGCGCCAGCAGCATCTGGGATGTTGCCGGGGAGCTGTTTTTT.